The 29 T cell receptor beta chains reported below all come from one sample, sequenced in a study of blood T cell repertoires in COVID-19. Clones were read by immunoSEQ multiplex PCR, and TCRdb kept only the in-frame ones, dropping some. The data contain some 260,000 clones, 85% to 90% of them singletons. The sequencing input was peripheral blood. Receptor source: a man older than 75 with acute or convalescent COVID-19.

The V and J genes are TRBV5-4 and TRBJ2-5, with TRBD1 matching 9 bases. This CDR3 comprises 15 residues. J lost 2 bases, V lost 6 bases, and 8 bases had no gene match. Germline values: CDR1 SGHNT, CDR2 YYREEE (reference sequence). The DNA for the CDR3 is TGTGCCAGCACCCCGGACAGGGGATTTCAAGAGACCCAGTACTTC. It encodes CASTPDRGFQETQYF.

The rearrangement uses TRBV19 and TRBJ1-6; a possible D gene is TRBD1 (5 bases). Trimming shortened V by 5 bases and J by 6 bases, and 20 bases separated the two germline ends. This CDR3 region has 17 residues. CDR1 and CDR2 (germline): LNHDA, SQIVND (reference sequence). The chain's CDR3 is CASSSPREGSVNSPLHF. In DNA form, the CDR3 reads TGTGCCAGTAGTTCCCCCAGGGAGGGATCGGTTAATTCACCCCTCCACTTT. Using reference TRBV19 and TRBJ1-6 for the parts outside the CDR3, the full variable domain is DGGITQSPKYLFRKEGQNVTLSCEQNLNHDAMYWYRQDPGQGLRLIYYSQIVNDFQKGDIAEGYSVSREKKESFPLTVTSAQKNPTAFYLCASSSPREGSVNSPLHFGNGTRLTVT.

Here the CDR3 reads CASSERMAGGLGETQYF. The CDR3 DNA reads TGCGCCAGCAGTGAGCGGATGGCGGGAGGGTTAGGAGAGACCCAGTACTTC. The rearrangement joins TRBV10-2 to TRBJ2-5, with TRBD2 identical over 9 bases. CDR3 length: 17 amino acids. Germline CDR1 WSHSY, CDR2 SAAADI. Trimming removed 2 bases from V and 4 bases from J; junction bases left unmatched: 11.

The V and J genes are TRBV6-2 or TRBV6-3 and TRBJ2-2, with a possible D match to TRBD2 (5 bases). This CDR3 spans 14 amino acids. V was pared by 4 bases and J by 8 bases, with 14 bases between. Germline assignment: CDR1 MNHEY and CDR2 SVGEGT. The CDR3 region has the DNA TGTGCCAGCAGTTTGACTACCCAAGCTGGGGAGCTGTTTTTT. Protein product: CASSLTTQAGELFF.

This clone appeared once. The V and J genes are TRBV4-1 and TRBJ2-5; TRBD2 is a possible D gene (5 bases). The CDR3 covers 13 residues. Trimming took 4 bases from V and 4 from J, leaving 10 bases between them. CDR1 is MGHRA and CDR2 is YSYEKL in the germline V gene. The CDR3: CASSREGRETQYF. For the CDR3, the DNA is TGCGCCAGCAGCCGAGAAGGGAGAGAGACCCAGTACTTC.

V gene TRBV28 combines with J gene TRBJ2-1; no clear D gene. Germline V gene data show CDR1 as MDHEN and CDR2 as SYDVKM. This CDR3 contains 15 residues. The V end lost 5 bases, the J end lost 3 bases, and 14 bases lay between the germline ends. CDR3 in amino acids: CASSPDSSNYNEQFF. CDR3 nucleotides: TGTGCCAGCAGTCCCGACTCAAGCAACTACAATGAGCAGTTCTTC.

The chain combines TRBV6-7 with TRBJ1-5; maybe TRBD1 (5 bases). TRBV6-7 is sorted into the ORF group, with uncertain function. CDR3 length: 16 residues. The V and J ends lost 2 bases and 1 base respectively, with 12 bases between them. The CDR3 sequence is CASSYLAGKSNQPQHF. In nucleotides, the CDR3 is TGTGCCAGCAGTTACCTGGCAGGGAAAAGCAATCAGCCCCAGCATTTT.

In regard to this clone: This specimen includes other DNA sequences encoding the same CDR3. The rearrangement links TRBV24-1 to TRBJ2-5; 10 positions match TRBD1. V lost 4 bases to trimming and J lost 5 bases; unmatched junction nucleotides: 9. This CDR3 is built from 16 residues. Germline V gene lookup returns CDR1 KGHDR and CDR2 SFDVKD. The CDR3 DNA follows: TGTGCCACCAGTGACCCGGGACAGGGGTTAGGTGAGACCCAGTACTTC. Protein product: CATSDPGQGLGETQYF.

This clone was picked up a small number of times. The chain uses TRBV19 and TRBJ2-1; tentative D call: TRBD2 (6 bases). Trimming took off 5 bases at V and 10 bases at J, with 12 bases between the two ends. The CDR3 is 12 residues long. The V gene's germline CDR1 is LNHDA and CDR2 SQIVND (reference sequence). The chain's CDR3 is CASSPSGGEQFF. In DNA, the CDR3 is TGTGCCAGTAGTCCATCCGGAGGGGAGCAGTTCTTC.

Of note for this clone: The junction departs from the called germline gene at one end, perhaps through a read error. The V and J genes are TRBV7-7 and TRBJ1-4, with D possibly TRBD1 on 6 matching bases. The germline V gene has CDR1 SSHAT and CDR2 FNYEAQ (reference sequence). The CDR3 is 20 residues long. Here the CDR3 reads CASSSCPDRPDNATNEKLFF. The CDR3 DNA follows: TGTGCTAGCAGCTCCTGTCCAGACAGGCCAGATAATGCAACTAATGAAAAACTGTTTTTT.

The chain has TRBV7-8 and TRBJ1-1; D call uncertain. The germline gives CDR1 SGHVS, CDR2 FQNEAQ. The CDR3 extends over 16 amino acids. Deletions cut 6 bases from V and 0 bases from J, with 17 bases between. The CDR3 DNA follows: TGTGCCAGCAGACCCCAACCGAACTCTCTGAACACTGAAGCTTTCTTT. Translated, it gives CASRPQPNSLNTEAFF.

This clone was counted a single time. This chain joins TRBV5-1 and TRBJ2-3, with 9 bases that match TRBD1. This CDR3 spans 13 amino acids. The V and J ends lost 3 bases and 8 bases, in that order; junction bases with no gene match: 4. The germline gives CDR1 SGHRS, CDR2 YFSETQ. The CDR3 loop is CASSSTGGGTQYF. The CDR3 coding sequence is TGCGCCAGCAGCTCCACAGGGGGCGGTACGCAGTATTTT.

The rearrangement joins TRBV29-1 to TRBJ1-2; tentatively, D is TRBD1 (6 bases). The CDR3 is 13 amino acids. Germline V gene lookup returns CDR1 SQVTM and CDR2 ANQGSEA. V was clipped by 6 bases and J by 6 bases, with 17 bases between them. The CDR3 here is CSVREQGDNGYTF. The CDR3 nucleotides are TGCAGCGTCCGAGAACAGGGCGACAATGGCTACACCTTC.

The V gene is TRBV10-3, the J gene TRBJ1-2, with 8 bases fitting TRBD1. The CDR3 extends over 14 amino acids. Germline assignment: CDR1 ENHRY and CDR2 SYGVKD. V dropped 8 bases and J dropped 1; count of bases not matched to a gene: 6. The CDR3 protein is CAIQQGAGNYGYTF. The DNA for the CDR3 is TGTGCCATCCAGCAGGGGGCAGGTAACTATGGCTACACCTTC.

This rearrangement joins TRBV19 to TRBJ2-2, with a possible D match to TRBD2 (6 bases). The CDR3 loop spans 16 amino acids. Trimming removed 3 bases at V and 0 bases at J, with 11 bases between. Germline CDR1 and CDR2: LNHDA and SQIVND (reference sequence). The DNA for the CDR3 is TGTGCCAGTAGTATGAGACGGGGGACGAACACCGGGGAGCTGTTTTTT. Translation: CASSMRRGTNTGELFF.

This chain joins TRBV13 and TRBJ1-1; 7 bases line up with TRBD1. There are 14 residues in the CDR3. Germline loops: CDR1 PRHDT, CDR2 FYEKMQ (reference sequence). V shed 2 bases, J shed 5 bases, and the junction held 5 bases outside the gene matches. The CDR3 is CASSLIQGRTEAFF. In DNA, the CDR3 is TGTGCCAGCAGCTTAATACAGGGGAGAACTGAAGCTTTCTTT.

The V call is TRBV6-5, the J call TRBJ1-1; possibly TRBD1 for D (5 bases). The CDR3 spans 14 residues. Germline values: CDR1 MNHEY, CDR2 SVGAGI. V was cut by 6 bases and J by 1 base, with 12 bases left in between. CDR3: CASRQSRGNTEAFF. The CDR3 DNA sequence: TGTGCCAGCAGGCAGTCAAGGGGGAACACTGAAGCTTTCTTT.

The chain couples TRBV6-5 to TRBJ1-1, with 7 nucleotides matching TRBD1. Germline values: CDR1 MNHEY, CDR2 SVGAGI. The CDR3 spans 15 residues. The ends lost 1 base at V and 1 base at J; junction bases unmatched: 3. This CDR3 is CASSYYRQGNTEAFF. As DNA, the CDR3 is TGTGCCAGCAGTTACTATAGACAGGGGAACACTGAAGCTTTCTTT.

This clone appeared a single time. J is TRBJ2-3 and V is TRBV7-9; 8 bases fit TRBD1. This CDR3 contains 15 residues. V was pared by 4 bases and J by 0 bases, with 3 bases of the junction left unmatched. Germline values: CDR1 SEHNR, CDR2 FQNEAQ (reference sequence). The CDR3 protein is CASSSTGGSTDTQYF. The CDR3 bases are TGTGCCAGCAGCTCCACAGGGGGAAGCACAGATACGCAGTATTTT.

The J gene is TRBJ1-2, the V gene TRBV6-5; a possible D gene is TRBD1 (5 bases). There are 12 residues in the CDR3. V lost 8 bases and J 8 bases, leaving 15 bases between the germline ends. The V gene's germline CDR1 is MNHEY and CDR2 SVGAGI. The CDR3 loop is CASYLRVSGYTF. In DNA, the CDR3 is TGTGCCAGCTACCTCAGGGTTTCGGGCTACACCTTC.

This chain joins TRBV9 and TRBJ1-1; TRBD1 matches at 12 bases. The CDR3 has 16 amino acids. V lost 0 bases, J lost 5 bases, and 5 bases stayed unmatched. Germline V gene sequence: CDR1 SGDLS, CDR2 YYNGEE. The CDR3 sequence: CASSVAGDRGPTEAFF. CDR3 DNA: TGTGCCAGCAGCGTAGCGGGGGACAGGGGGCCAACTGAAGCTTTCTTT.

The chain is built from TRBV29-1 and TRBJ2-1; TRBD2 matches 10 bases. Germline CDR1 reads SQVTM; CDR2 reads ANQGSEA. The V segment lost 7 bases and the J segment 6 bases; nucleotides outside the gene matches: 12. The CDR3 covers 15 residues. The CDR3 region has the DNA TGCAGCGCCCCCCTAGCGGGAGAAGTACGCAATGAGCAGTTCTTC. This translates into CSAPLAGEVRNEQFF.

This rearrangement joins TRBV7-6 to TRBJ2-3; 14 nucleotides line up with TRBD2. Germline CDR1 SGHVS, CDR2 FNYEAQ. The ends lost 5 bases at V and 2 bases at J; junction bases unmatched: 9. The CDR3 extends over 18 amino acids. CDR3 loop: CASSKGLAGAPPTDTQYF. CDR3 nucleotides: TGTGCCAGCAGCAAGGGACTAGCGGGAGCCCCTCCCACAGATACGCAGTATTTT.

This clone was picked up one time. This sequence joins TRBV28 and TRBJ2-7; D might be TRBD2 (6 bases). Germline-derived CDR1 and CDR2 are MDHEN and SYDVKM. The CDR3 has 16 amino acids. V lost 5 bases and J lost 3, with 20 bases in between. The CDR3 nucleotides read TGTGCCAGCAGTGCCACGACGGGACTCCCTAGCTACGAGCAGTACTTC. The encoded protein is CASSATTGLPSYEQYF.

This clone has just one count. Other DNA sequences in this specimen translate into the identical CDR3. The V and J genes are TRBV7-9 and TRBJ1-2; D call uncertain. Germline CDR1 reads SEHNR; CDR2 reads FQNEAQ (reference sequence). CDR3 length: 12 residues. Deletions cut 1 base from V and 4 bases from J, with 4 bases between. The chain's CDR3 is CASSLGPYGYTF. The CDR3 region has the DNA TGTGCCAGCAGCTTAGGGCCCTATGGCTACACCTTC.

The rearrangement links TRBV9 to TRBJ1-1; 7 nucleotides match TRBD1. After removal of 2 bases from V and 0 bases from J, the junction contained 4 bases not matched to a gene. The germline V gene has CDR1 SGDLS and CDR2 YYNGEE. The CDR3 runs 15 residues. For the CDR3, the DNA is TGTGCCAGCAGCGTTGGGACAGCTTTGAACACTGAAGCTTTCTTT. This sequence encodes CASSVGTALNTEAFF.

This clone showed up just once. The genes are TRBV6-2 or TRBV6-3 and TRBJ2-7; 9 nucleotides match TRBD2. The CDR3 is 16 residues long. CDR1 MNHEY and CDR2 SVGEGT come from the germline V gene. Trimming removed 2 bases from V and 5 bases from J; junction bases left unmatched: 10. The CDR3 region is CASSYSPSGARDEQYF. The CDR3 DNA sequence: TGTGCCAGCAGTTACAGTCCTAGCGGGGCCAGGGACGAGCAGTACTTC.

This chain uses TRBV5-8 with TRBJ2-3; D is unresolved. V shed 0 bases and J shed 8 bases, with 7 bases lying between them. This CDR3 contains 12 residues. CDR1 and CDR2 (germline): SGHTS, YDEGEE. CDR3 DNA: TGTGCCAGCAGCTTGGGAGAAGTTACGCAGTATTTT. It is translated as CASSLGEVTQYF.

The rearrangement joins TRBV3-1 (or the pseudogene TRBV3-2) to TRBJ1-1, with 7 nucleotides matching TRBD1. The CDR3 has 15 amino acids. Germline assignment: CDR1 LGHDT and CDR2 YNNKEL (reference sequence). V lost 2 bases to trimming and J lost 5 bases; unmatched junction nucleotides: 8. In DNA, the CDR3 is TGTGCCAGCAGCCAAACACCGGGACAGAGGACTGAAGCTTTCTTT. Translation: CASSQTPGQRTEAFF.